One T cell receptor beta chain is described in this entry. Antigen: not known. The data were taken from a study of Tregs in tolerant kidney transplant recipients. Thawed PBMCs were FACS-sorted into unstimulated CD4+CD25+CD127- regulatory T cells, CD4+CD25- non-regulatory cells, CD4 and CD8 cells. Notes on the study in general: Tregs expanded with activated donor B cells seemed most donor-specific. This study did not directly address biological reproducibility.

CDR3 size: 10 residues. V lost 4 bases and J 14 bases, leaving 12 bases between the germline ends. Germline lookup yields CDR1 SGDLS and CDR2 YYNGEE. Generated by immunoSEQ multiplex PCR, the TCRdb table keeps only in-frame clones and is missing some. The sample contains tens of thousands of clones, just over 90% of which appear only once. Material for sequencing was CD8+ T cells from blood. The source is a human donor in good health. This chain joins TRBV9 and TRBJ1-2; D is unclear. The CDR3 loop reads CASSPRRPTF. The CDR3 DNA sequence: TGTGCCAGCAGCCCGCGGCGGCCTACCTTC.